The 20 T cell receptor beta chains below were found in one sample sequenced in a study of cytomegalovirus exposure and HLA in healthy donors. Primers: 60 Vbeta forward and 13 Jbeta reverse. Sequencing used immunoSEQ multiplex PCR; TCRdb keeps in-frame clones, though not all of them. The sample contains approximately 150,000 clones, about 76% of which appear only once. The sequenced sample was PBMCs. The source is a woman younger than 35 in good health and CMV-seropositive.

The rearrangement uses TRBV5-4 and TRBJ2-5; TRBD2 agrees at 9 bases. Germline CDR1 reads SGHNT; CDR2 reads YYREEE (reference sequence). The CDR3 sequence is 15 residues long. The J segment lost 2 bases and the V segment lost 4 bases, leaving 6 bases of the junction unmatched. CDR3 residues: CASSRAAGGQETQYF. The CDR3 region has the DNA TGTGCCAGCAGCCGGGCAGCGGGAGGACAAGAGACCCAGTACTTC.

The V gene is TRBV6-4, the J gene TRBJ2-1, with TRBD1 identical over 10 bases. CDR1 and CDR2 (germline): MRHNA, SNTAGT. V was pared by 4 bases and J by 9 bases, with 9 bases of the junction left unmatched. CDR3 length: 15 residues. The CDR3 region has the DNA TGTGCCAGCAGTGGCGCCGGGACAGGGGTCGGTGAGCAGTTCTTC. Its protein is CASSGAGTGVGEQFF.

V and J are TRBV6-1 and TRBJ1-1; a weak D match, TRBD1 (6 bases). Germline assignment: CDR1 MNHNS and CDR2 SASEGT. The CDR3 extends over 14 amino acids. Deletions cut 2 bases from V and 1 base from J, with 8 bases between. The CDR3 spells CASSEWGQNTEAFF. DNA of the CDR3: TGTGCCAGCAGTGAATGGGGACAGAACACTGAAGCTTTCTTT.

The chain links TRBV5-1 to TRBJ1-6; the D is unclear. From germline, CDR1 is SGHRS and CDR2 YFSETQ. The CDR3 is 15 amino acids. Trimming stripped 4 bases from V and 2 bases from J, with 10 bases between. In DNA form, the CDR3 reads TGCGCCAGCAGCCCGTCGGGGACCTATAATTCACCCCTCCACTTT. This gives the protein CASSPSGTYNSPLHF. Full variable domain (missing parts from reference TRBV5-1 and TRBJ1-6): KAGVTQTPRYLIKTRGQQVTLSCSPISGHRSVSWYQQTPGQGLQFLFEYFSETQRNKGNFPGRFSGRQFSNSRSEMNVSTLELGDSALYLCASSPSGTYNSPLHFGNGTRLTVT.

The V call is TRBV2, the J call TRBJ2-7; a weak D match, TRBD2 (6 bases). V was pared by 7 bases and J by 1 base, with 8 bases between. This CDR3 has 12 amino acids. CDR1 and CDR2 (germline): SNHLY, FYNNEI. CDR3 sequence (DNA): TGTGCCAGCATCGGGACTTCCTACGAGCAGTACTTC. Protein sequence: CASIGTSYEQYF.

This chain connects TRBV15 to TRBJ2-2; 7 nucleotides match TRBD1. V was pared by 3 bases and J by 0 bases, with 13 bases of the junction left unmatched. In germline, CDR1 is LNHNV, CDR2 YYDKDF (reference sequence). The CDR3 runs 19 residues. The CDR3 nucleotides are TGTGCCACCAGCAGCCTAAGACAGGGCCTCTACGCGAACACCGGGGAGCTGTTTTTT. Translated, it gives CATSSLRQGLYANTGELFF.

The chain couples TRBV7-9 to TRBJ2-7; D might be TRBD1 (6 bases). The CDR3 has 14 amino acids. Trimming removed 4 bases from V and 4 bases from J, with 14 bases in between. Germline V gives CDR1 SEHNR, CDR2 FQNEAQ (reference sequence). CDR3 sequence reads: CASSYRDTGYEQYF. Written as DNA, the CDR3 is TGTGCCAGCAGCTATCGGGACACCGGATACGAGCAGTACTTC.

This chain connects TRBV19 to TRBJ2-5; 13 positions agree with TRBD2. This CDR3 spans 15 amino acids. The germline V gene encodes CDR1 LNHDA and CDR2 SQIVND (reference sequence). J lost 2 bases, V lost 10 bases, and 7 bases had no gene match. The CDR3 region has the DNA TGTGCCATAAAGGTGACTAGCGGGGGGCAAGAGACCCAGTACTTC. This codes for CAIKVTSGGQETQYF.

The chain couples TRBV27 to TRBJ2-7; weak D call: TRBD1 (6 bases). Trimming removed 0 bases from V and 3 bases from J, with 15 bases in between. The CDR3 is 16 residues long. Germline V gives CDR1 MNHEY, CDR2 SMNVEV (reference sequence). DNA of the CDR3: TGTGCCAGCAGTTTATCGCCCCGGACAGATAACTACGAGCAGTACTTC. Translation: CASSLSPRTDNYEQYF.

The CDR3 here is CASSVEAGVEQFF. The CDR3 DNA reads TGTGCCAGCAGCGTAGAAGCGGGGGTTGAGCAGTTCTTC. The chain carries TRBV9 and TRBJ2-1, with 8 nucleotides matching TRBD2. The CDR3 covers 13 residues. Per germline, CDR1 SGDLS and CDR2 YYNGEE. Trimming removed 0 bases from V and 9 bases from J; junction bases left unmatched: 2.

Here the CDR3 reads CASSPQGMVTEAFF. For the CDR3, the DNA is TGTGCCAGCAGTCCACAGGGAATGGTCACTGAAGCTTTCTTT. The chain recombines TRBV28 with TRBJ1-1, with a weak D call TRBD1 (6 bases). This CDR3 contains 14 residues. V was shortened by 5 bases and J by 4 bases, with 14 bases between the two germline ends. Germline lookup yields CDR1 MDHEN and CDR2 SYDVKM.

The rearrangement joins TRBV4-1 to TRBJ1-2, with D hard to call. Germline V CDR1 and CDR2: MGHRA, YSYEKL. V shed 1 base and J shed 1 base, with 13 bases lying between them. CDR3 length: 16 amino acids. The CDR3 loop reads CASSQVPGKFNYGYTF. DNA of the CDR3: TGCGCCAGCAGCCAAGTTCCAGGCAAATTTAACTATGGCTACACCTTC.

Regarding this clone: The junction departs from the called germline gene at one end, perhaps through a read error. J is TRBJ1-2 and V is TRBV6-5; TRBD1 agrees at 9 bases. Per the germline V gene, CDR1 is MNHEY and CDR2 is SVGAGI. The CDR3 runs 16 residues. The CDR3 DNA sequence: TGTGCCAGCAGCTACTACCCCGGACAGGGGATCTATGGCTACACCTTC. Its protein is CASSYYPGQGIYGYTF.

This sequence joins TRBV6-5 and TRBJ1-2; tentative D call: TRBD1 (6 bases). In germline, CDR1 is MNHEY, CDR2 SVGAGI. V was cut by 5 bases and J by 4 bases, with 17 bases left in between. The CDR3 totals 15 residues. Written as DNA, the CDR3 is TGTGCCAGCAGTAAGCAACCTCCAGGGGTCTATGGCTACACCTTC. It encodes CASSKQPPGVYGYTF.

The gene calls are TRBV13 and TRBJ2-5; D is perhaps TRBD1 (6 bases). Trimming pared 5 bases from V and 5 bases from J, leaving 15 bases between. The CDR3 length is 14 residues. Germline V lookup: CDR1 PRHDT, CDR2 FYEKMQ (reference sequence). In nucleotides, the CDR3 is TGTGCCAGCAGCGGTCAGGGGCTGAAGGAGACCCAGTACTTC. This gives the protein CASSGQGLKETQYF.

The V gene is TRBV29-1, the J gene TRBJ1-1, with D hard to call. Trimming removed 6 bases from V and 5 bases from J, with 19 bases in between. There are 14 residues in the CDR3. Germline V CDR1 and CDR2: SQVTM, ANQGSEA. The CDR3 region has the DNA TGCAGCGTGGAGGTACTAGTGGGTGGAACTGAAGCTTTCTTT. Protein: CSVEVLVGGTEAFF.

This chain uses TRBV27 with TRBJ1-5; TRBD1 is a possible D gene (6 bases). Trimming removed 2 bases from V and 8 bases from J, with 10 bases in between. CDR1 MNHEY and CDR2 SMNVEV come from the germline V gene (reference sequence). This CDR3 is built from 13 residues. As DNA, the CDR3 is TGTGCCAGCAGTTTAATGGGGGCTGAGCCCCAGCATTTT. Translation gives CASSLMGAEPQHF.

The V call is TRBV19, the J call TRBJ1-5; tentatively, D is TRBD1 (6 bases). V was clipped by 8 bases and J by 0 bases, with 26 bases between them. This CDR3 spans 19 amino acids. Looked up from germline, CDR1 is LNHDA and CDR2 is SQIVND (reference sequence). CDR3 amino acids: CASSPRQVNSWDSNQPQHF. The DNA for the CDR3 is TGTGCCAGTTCACCCCGACAGGTGAACTCTTGGGATAGCAATCAGCCCCAGCATTTT.

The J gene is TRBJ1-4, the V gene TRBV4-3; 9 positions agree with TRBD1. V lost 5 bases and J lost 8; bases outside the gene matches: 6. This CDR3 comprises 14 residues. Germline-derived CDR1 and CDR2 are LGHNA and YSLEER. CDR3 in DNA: TGCGCCAGCAGCGCACAGGGGGCGGGCGAAAAACTGTTTTTT. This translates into CASSAQGAGEKLFF.

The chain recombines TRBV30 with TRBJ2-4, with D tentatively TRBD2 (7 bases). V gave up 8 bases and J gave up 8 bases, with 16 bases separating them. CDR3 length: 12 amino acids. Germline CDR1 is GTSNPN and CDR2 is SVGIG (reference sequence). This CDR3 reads CARTGGGDIQYF. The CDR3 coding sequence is TGTGCCCGGACGGGGGGCGGGGACATTCAGTACTTC.